This TCR beta chain originates from a study of blood T cells in healthy people across ages. Broader study findings: Aged donors had fewer naive CD4+ cells and lower diversity than long-lived donors. Those diversity estimates obtained from one million T cells were thought to be underestimates.

This CDR3 has 15 amino acids. Looked up from germline, CDR1 is MDHEN and CDR2 is SYDVKM. Trimming took 4 bases from V and 2 from J, leaving 12 bases between them. Of note for this clonotype: As yet, its antigen is unknown.

Primed by a sample-barcoded 5' primer and a J-beta primer mix, a second PCR proceeded for 7 to 11 cycles. TCRdb recomputed calls from the 5' RACE reads with MiXCR, one row per CDR3 protein. Found here are some 1.5 million distinct CDR3 sequences, 28% of them singletons; the top ten hold roughly 8.2%. V gene TRBV28 combines with J gene TRBJ1-5; D is uncertain. This clonotype was obtained from a woman aged 25 to 39 in good health. Material: blood. The CDR3 is CASSSRGNGNQPQHF. CDR3 nucleotide sequence: TGTGCCAGCAGTTCCCGAGGGAATGGCAATCAGCCCCAGCATTTT.